This TCR beta chain was obtained from a study of T cell repertoires in cytomegalovirus infection. Study as a whole: CMV infection together with matching HLA type was indicated by public TCR beta signatures.

One entry per CDR3 protein, called by TCRdb with MiXCR from the reads. The sample carries more than 200,000 distinct CDR3 sequences, approximately 9.2% recorded once. This clonotype came up many times. The length of the CDR3 is 16 residues. The germline CDR1 and CDR2 sequences are SGHVS and FNYEAQ. Trimming pared 1 base from V and 1 base from J, leaving 13 bases between. The receptor was isolated from a human donor in good health (CMV status not recorded). Some clones in this sample may be carry-over from other donors' samples. The gene calls are TRBV7-6 and TRBJ2-5; D ambiguous. The sample consisted of PBMCs. CDR3 in DNA: TGTGCCAGCAGCTTAGGTTCCCGCCAGACCCAAGAGACCCAGTACTTC. It translates to CASSLGSRQTQETQYF.